What follows are 15 T cell receptor beta chains derived from one specimen sequenced in a study of shared clonotypes between healthy human individuals. Data came from immunoSEQ multiplex PCR; TCRdb stores just in-frame clones and leaves some out. There are roughly 2.6 million clones in the sample; around 94% occur only once, and around 0.14% lies in the top ten. Sequencing used naive CD4+ T cells sorted from blood. Documented subset: CD45RA+ positively selected. The source of these receptors is a young man in good health.

In DNA, the CDR3 is TGTGCCAGCAGCGTAGTTCCGGGACAGGGAGTAGCTTTCTTT. It codes for CASSVVPGQGVAFF. V and J are TRBV9 and TRBJ1-1; the match to TRBD1 covers 9 bases. Germline V gene sequence: CDR1 SGDLS, CDR2 YYNGEE. Germline trimming cut 0 bases from V and 10 bases from J; bases unmatched to any gene: 7. The CDR3 is 14 amino acids.

The genes are TRBV12-5 and TRBJ2-1, with 10 nucleotides matching TRBD1. This CDR3 contains 16 residues. Germline CDR1 and CDR2: LGHNT and FRNRAP. J was trimmed by 1 base and V by 8 bases; bases with no gene match: 8. The CDR3 sequence is CASLPGTGVSYNEQFF. In nucleotides, the CDR3 is TGTGCTAGTTTACCCGGGACAGGGGTGTCCTACAATGAGCAGTTCTTC.

The V call is TRBV5-8, the J call TRBJ2-7, with 10 nucleotides matching TRBD2. Germline V gives CDR1 SGHTS, CDR2 YDEGEE. With 6 bases clipped from V and 5 bases from J, the junction kept 2 bases outside the gene matches. This CDR3 is built from 12 residues. CDR3 bases: TGTGCCAGCAAGCGGGGGGGCCACGAGCAGTACTTC. It translates to CASKRGGHEQYF. Using reference TRBV5-8 and TRBJ2-7 for the parts outside the CDR3, the full variable domain is EAGVTQSPTHLIKTRGQQATLRCSPISGHTSVYWYQQALGLGLQFLLWYDEGEERNRGNFPPRFSGRQFPNYSSELNVNALELEDSALYLCASKRGGHEQYFGPGTRLTVT.

The chain recombines TRBV7-2 with TRBJ1-2; D ambiguous. The CDR3 consists of 13 residues. The V end lost 4 bases, the J end lost 8 bases, and 14 bases lay between the germline ends. The germline gives CDR1 SGHTA, CDR2 FQGNSA. CDR3 sequence (DNA): TGTGCCAGCAGCTCGTCCTCGGCCTGGGGCTACACCTTC. It codes for CASSSSSAWGYTF.

The chain combines TRBV5-1 with TRBJ1-5, with unresolved D. The V end was cut by 5 bases, the J end by 3 bases, with 15 bases between. The CDR3 extends over 15 amino acids. CDR1 and CDR2 (germline): SGHRS, YFSETQ. The DNA for the CDR3 is TGCGCCAGCAGTTGGGGAAACCCCCCCAATCAGCCCCAGCATTTT. Protein product: CASSWGNPPNQPQHF.

The chain couples TRBV18 to TRBJ2-3; TRBD2 matches at 8 bases. V lost 6 bases to trimming and J lost 0 bases; unmatched junction nucleotides: 11. The CDR3 is 17 amino acids. From germline, CDR1 is KGHSH and CDR2 LQKENI. DNA for the CDR3: TGTGCCAGCTCGCCGCCCCTAGCGGGTACTAGCACAGATACGCAGTATTTT. Encoded protein: CASSPPLAGTSTDTQYF. The complete variable domain, with remaining parts taken from reference TRBV18 and TRBJ2-3, reads NAGVMQNPRHLVRRRGQEARLRCSPMKGHSHVYWYRQLPEEGLKFMVYLQKENIIDESGMPKERFSAEFPKEGPSILRIQQVVRGDSAAYFCASSPPLAGTSTDTQYFGPGTRLTVL.

To note about this clone: The sample contains more than one DNA sequence encoding this CDR3. The chain employs TRBV30 and TRBJ2-3, with D perhaps TRBD2 (6 bases). Trimming took 3 bases from V and 0 from J, leaving 10 bases between them. The germline V gene encodes CDR1 GTSNPN and CDR2 SVGIG (reference sequence). The CDR3 is made up of 14 amino acids. DNA for the CDR3: TGTGCCTGGAGATTAGCGGCTAGCACAGATACGCAGTATTTT. Its translation is CAWRLAASTDTQYF.

With respect to this clone: The sample holds other DNA sequences that translate to the same CDR3. The V gene is TRBV27, the J gene TRBJ2-6, with no clear D. CDR1 and CDR2 from the germline V gene are MNHEY and SMNVEV (reference sequence). Trimming took 8 bases from V and 0 from J, leaving 8 bases between them. This CDR3 has 14 residues. The chain's CDR3 is CASSFYSGANVLTF. In DNA form, the CDR3 reads TGTGCCAGCTCCTTTTACTCTGGGGCCAACGTCCTGACTTTC.

The chain couples TRBV10-3 to TRBJ2-7; TRBD2 aligns across 7 bases. The CDR3 covers 18 residues. Trimming removed 4 bases from V and 2 bases from J; junction bases left unmatched: 17. Germline CDR1 ENHRY, CDR2 SYGVKD. DNA for the CDR3: TGTGCCATCAGTGCATTGTCTAGCGGAGGCGGTCAAGCCTACGAGCAGTACTTC. Protein: CAISALSSGGGQAYEQYF.

This chain connects TRBV2 to TRBJ2-5; 10 positions match TRBD1. After removal of 5 bases from V and 1 base from J, the junction contained 4 bases not matched to a gene. Per the germline V gene, CDR1 is SNHLY and CDR2 is FYNNEI. This CDR3 is built from 15 residues. The CDR3 region is CASSRDRGPQETQYF. Written as DNA, the CDR3 is TGTGCCAGCAGTAGGGACAGGGGCCCCCAAGAGACCCAGTACTTC. The whole variable domain, filled in from reference TRBV2 and TRBJ2-5, reads EPEVTQTPSHQVTQMGQEVILRCVPISNHLYFYWYRQILGQKVEFLVSFYNNEISEKSEIFDDQFSVERPDGSNFTLKIRSTKLEDSAMYFCASSRDRGPQETQYFGPGTRLLVL.

CDR3 nucleotides: TGTGCCAGCAGTGAACGCGGGGACGCCTCGTACGAGCAGTACTTC. It yields the protein CASSERGDASYEQYF. The chain couples TRBV6-1 to TRBJ2-7; D may be TRBD2 (6 bases). Trimming stripped 2 bases from V and 4 bases from J, with 15 bases between. The CDR3 is 15 residues long. Germline V gene lookup returns CDR1 MNHNS and CDR2 SASEGT.

V usage is TRBV2 and J usage is TRBJ1-4; tentatively, D is TRBD1 (6 bases). This CDR3 region has 15 residues. V lost 6 bases and J 3 bases, leaving 14 bases between the germline ends. CDR1 is SNHLY, CDR2 FYNNEI, per germline. The CDR3 DNA reads as TGTGCCAGCAGACGTTCGACAGGCCCTAATGAAAAACTGTTTTTT. It is translated as CASRRSTGPNEKLFF.

For the CDR3, the DNA is TGCGCCAGCAGCTTGGACCCCGCCGGGACAGGGGGGACCTCCTACGAGCAGTACTTC. Amino acids: CASSLDPAGTGGTSYEQYF. The chain links TRBV5-1 to TRBJ2-7; 11 positions match TRBD1. The ends lost 0 bases at V and 0 bases at J; junction bases unmatched: 11. This CDR3 has 19 residues. Germline assignment: CDR1 SGHRS and CDR2 YFSETQ.

The chain combines TRBV28 with TRBJ2-7, with D tentatively TRBD2 (5 bases). Per the germline V gene, CDR1 is MDHEN and CDR2 is SYDVKM. This CDR3 contains 14 residues. Trimming shortened V by 4 bases and J by 6 bases, and 16 bases separated the two germline ends. The CDR3 sequence: CASSSSGVPLEQYF. As DNA, the CDR3 is TGTGCCAGCAGTTCGTCCGGGGTACCCCTCGAGCAGTACTTC.

The table lists this clone with a count of one. V and J are TRBV19 and TRBJ2-1; TRBD1 might be the D (6 bases). The CDR3 spans 13 residues. Germline V gene sequence: CDR1 LNHDA, CDR2 SQIVND (reference sequence). V dropped 6 bases and J dropped 5 bases, with 11 bases sitting between them. The DNA for the CDR3 is TGTGCCAGTAGAAAGGACAGACACAATGAGCAGTTCTTC. Translated: CASRKDRHNEQFF.